This entry lists 7 T cell receptor beta chains sequenced from one sample in a study of Ad26.COV2.S vaccination and SARS-CoV-2 variants. Sample treatment: over 15 received Ad26.COV2.S at low or high dose, single or two shots; five or six received placebo; per-sample allocation not given. The investigators took samples on day 63 after the first vaccine or placebo injection. This table comes from immunoSEQ multiplex PCR, and its TCRdb copy is limited to in-frame clones, with some not included. The data hold under 550,000 clones, with 80% to 95% observed a single time. The sequencing here drew on peripheral blood, taken in a trial of Ad26.COV2.S vaccine versus placebo. The origin of the receptors is a person aged 18 to 59 who received the Ad26.COV2.S COVID-19 vaccine or a placebo.

The chain is built from TRBV6-2 or TRBV6-3 and TRBJ2-3, with 11 bases aligning to TRBD2. CDR3 length equals 16 residues. Germline loops: CDR1 MNHEY, CDR2 SVGEGT. V gave up 2 bases and J gave up 5 bases; unmatched junction bases: 6. Written as DNA, the CDR3 is TGTGCCAGCAGTTACCTACTAGCGGGAGTTGGAGATACGCAGTATTTT. This gives the protein CASSYLLAGVGDTQYF.

The chain employs TRBV29-1 and TRBJ2-7; 10 positions match TRBD2. The CDR3 consists of 14 residues. After removal of 3 bases from V and 4 bases from J, the junction contained 6 bases not matched to a gene. Germline-derived CDR1 and CDR2 are SQVTM and ANQGSEA. As DNA, the CDR3 is TGCAGCGTTGAGTCTAGCGGGAGTAGATACGAGCAGTACTTC. It translates to CSVESSGSRYEQYF.

The chain combines TRBV7-9 with TRBJ2-1, with 7 nucleotides matching TRBD2. Germline-derived CDR1 and CDR2 are SEHNR and FQNEAQ (reference sequence). With V trimmed by 6 bases and J by 8 bases, 16 bases remained unmatched. The CDR3 length is 16 residues. The CDR3 spells CASRLGTTTREDEQFF. CDR3 nucleotide sequence: TGTGCCAGCAGGTTGGGGACTACCACCCGGGAGGATGAGCAGTTCTTC.

The V and J genes are TRBV2 and TRBJ2-2; 8 bases align to TRBD2. V gave up 7 bases and J gave up 5 bases; unmatched junction bases: 6. CDR3 length equals 14 residues. The V gene's germline CDR1 is SNHLY and CDR2 FYNNEI. The CDR3 region has the DNA TGTGCCAGCATCAAACTAGCGGAGACCGGGGAGCTGTTTTTT. Amino acid sequence: CASIKLAETGELFF.

The chain combines TRBV6-2 or TRBV6-3 with TRBJ2-7, with 7 bases that match TRBD1. The CDR3 spans 13 residues. J gave up 3 bases and V 2 bases, and 1 base lay outside the gene matches. CDR1 and CDR2 from the germline V gene are MNHEY and SVGEGT. The CDR3 region has the DNA TGTGCCAGCAGTTACAGGGGGCACTACGAGCAGTACTTC. Amino acids: CASSYRGHYEQYF.

V and J are TRBV27 and TRBJ2-7; D gene unclear. Germline lookup yields CDR1 MNHEY and CDR2 SMNVEV (reference sequence). V lost 6 bases and J lost 2, with 11 bases in between. The CDR3 length is 13 residues. The CDR3 nucleotides read TGTGCCAGCAGCTTCGGTGTGGCCTACGAGCAGTACTTC. Translated: CASSFGVAYEQYF.

The chain joins TRBV11-1 to TRBJ2-1; 10 bases agree with TRBD2. The length of the CDR3 is 14 residues. Germline CDR1 reads SGHAT; CDR2 reads FQDESV (reference sequence). J lost 5 bases, V lost 8 bases, and 6 bases had no gene match. Here the CDR3 DNA reads TGTGCCAGCGACGTAGCGGGAGGACACAATGAGCAGTTCTTC. Its protein product is CASDVAGGHNEQFF.